The rows below give T cell receptor beta chains drawn from one sample of a study of T cell repertoires in cytomegalovirus infection. Each CDR3 protein gets one entry after TCRdb re-called the reads with MiXCR. The data contain around 230,000 distinct CDR3 sequences, about 7% of them singletons. The specimen was PBMCs. These receptors were obtained from a human donor in good health (CMV status not recorded). Some clones in this sample may be carry-over from other donors' samples. Both conserved end residues are part of each CDR3. The order of the fields is CDR3 length, J gene, V gene, D gene, clone size, CDR3 protein, CDR3 DNA. D genes are given only for firm matches. A clone size is listed for some rows: how often the clone was seen (once, few, many), or a class if it is expanded.

len: 14
j_gene: TRBJ1-5
v_gene: TRBV20-1
d_gene: NA
abundance: many
CDR3aa: CSARLGGNNQPQHF
CDR3nt: TGCAGTGCCCGTTTGGGGGGCAACAATCAGCCCCAGCATTTT

len: 14
j_gene: TRBJ2-5
v_gene: TRBV7-2
d_gene: NA
abundance: many
CDR3aa: CASSLALNQETQYF
CDR3nt: TGTGCCAGCAGCTTAGCCTTGAACCAAGAGACCCAGTACTTC

len: 15
j_gene: TRBJ1-2
v_gene: TRBV27
d_gene: TRBD1
abundance: many
CDR3aa: CASSLLARGGNGYTF
CDR3nt: TGTGCCAGCAGTTTATTGGCCAGGGGGGGGAACGGCTACACCTTC

len: 12
j_gene: TRBJ1-6
v_gene: TRBV7-9
d_gene: NA
abundance: many
CDR3aa: CASSAGDSPLHF
CDR3nt: TGTGCCAGCAGCGCAGGGGATTCACCCCTCCACTTT

len: 14
j_gene: TRBJ2-1
v_gene: TRBV6-2/TRBV6-3
d_gene: NA
abundance: many
CDR3aa: CASSTLLVRNEQFF
CDR3nt: TGTGCCAGCAGTACTCTACTAGTACGCAATGAGCAGTTCTTC

len: 15
j_gene: TRBJ1-1
v_gene: TRBV12-3/TRBV12-4
d_gene: NA
abundance: many
CDR3aa: CASSLALGGGTEAFF
CDR3nt: TGTGCCAGCAGTTTAGCGCTTGGGGGCGGCACTGAAGCTTTCTTT

len: 15
j_gene: TRBJ1-1
v_gene: TRBV7-2
d_gene: TRBD1
abundance: many
CDR3aa: CASSGQRTGNTEAFF
CDR3nt: TGTGCCAGCAGCGGACAGCGGACAGGCAACACTGAAGCTTTCTTT

len: 17
j_gene: TRBJ2-5
v_gene: TRBV7-2
d_gene: TRBD2
abundance: many
CDR3aa: CASSSGTSGGAQETQYF
CDR3nt: TGTGCCAGCAGCTCTGGGACTAGCGGGGGGGCCCAAGAGACCCAGTACTTC

len: 15
j_gene: TRBJ1-2
v_gene: TRBV14
d_gene: NA
abundance: many
CDR3aa: CASSQGRGGNYGYTF
CDR3nt: TGTGCCAGCAGCCAAGGTCGAGGGGGAAACTATGGCTACACCTTC

len: 15
j_gene: TRBJ2-3
v_gene: TRBV7-2
d_gene: NA
abundance: many
CDR3aa: CASSSVAGLQDTQYF
CDR3nt: TGTGCCAGCAGCTCAGTGGCTGGACTCCAGGATACGCAGTATTTT

len: 16
j_gene: TRBJ1-6
v_gene: TRBV7-8
d_gene: NA
abundance: many
CDR3aa: CASSLVGQGSSSPLHF
CDR3nt: TGTGCCAGCAGCTTAGTTGGGCAGGGGTCGAGCTCACCCCTCCACTTT

len: 13
j_gene: TRBJ1-2
v_gene: TRBV20-1
d_gene: TRBD1
abundance: few
CDR3aa: CSARDPGGGGYTF
CDR3nt: TGCAGTGCTAGAGACCCAGGGGGCGGTGGCTACACCTTC

len: 14
j_gene: TRBJ1-2
v_gene: TRBV20-1
d_gene: NA
abundance: many
CDR3aa: CSASQGGANYGYTF
CDR3nt: TGCAGTGCTAGTCAAGGGGGGGCTAACTATGGCTACACCTTC

len: 14
j_gene: TRBJ1-5
v_gene: TRBV5-1
d_gene: NA
abundance: many
CDR3aa: CASRAGTSGGPQHF
CDR3nt: TGCGCCAGCAGGGCCGGGACCTCCGGAGGGCCCCAGCATTTT

len: 16
j_gene: TRBJ2-5
v_gene: TRBV11-2
d_gene: TRBD2
abundance: many
CDR3aa: CASSRTSGGYQETQYF
CDR3nt: TGTGCCAGCAGCAGAACTAGCGGGGGGTACCAAGAGACCCAGTACTTC

len: 14
j_gene: TRBJ2-3
v_gene: TRBV2
d_gene: NA
abundance: many
CDR3aa: CASLTSEVTDTQYF
CDR3nt: TGTGCCAGCTTAACAAGTGAAGTAACAGATACGCAGTATTTT

len: 12
j_gene: TRBJ2-7
v_gene: TRBV6-1
d_gene: NA
abundance: many
CDR3aa: CASRRDSYEQYF
CDR3nt: TGTGCCAGCCGACGGGACTCCTACGAGCAGTACTTC

len: 17
j_gene: TRBJ2-1
v_gene: TRBV7-3
d_gene: NA
abundance: many
CDR3aa: CASSLTSRDTSYNEQFF
CDR3nt: TGTGCCAGCAGCTTAACGTCCAGGGACACTTCCTACAATGAGCAGTTCTTC

len: 16
j_gene: TRBJ1-2
v_gene: TRBV7-9
d_gene: NA
abundance: many
CDR3aa: CASSPTRRVANYGYTF
CDR3nt: TGTGCCAGCAGCCCCACAAGGAGAGTGGCTAACTATGGCTACACCTTC

len: 13
j_gene: TRBJ1-5
v_gene: TRBV6-6
d_gene: TRBD1
abundance: many
CDR3aa: CASGLTGDQPQHF
CDR3nt: TGTGCCAGCGGATTAACAGGGGATCAGCCCCAGCATTTT

len: 14
j_gene: TRBJ2-5
v_gene: TRBV7-8
d_gene: NA
abundance: many
CDR3aa: CASIPRRGQETQYF
CDR3nt: TGTGCCAGCATCCCCCGACGGGGACAAGAGACCCAGTACTTC

len: 16
j_gene: TRBJ2-3
v_gene: TRBV29-1
d_gene: NA
abundance: many
CDR3aa: CSVEGTQVTSTDTQYF
CDR3nt: TGCAGCGTTGAGGGGACACAGGTGACTAGCACAGATACGCAGTATTTT

len: 14
j_gene: TRBJ2-1
v_gene: TRBV6-6
d_gene: NA
abundance: many
CDR3aa: CASSYSNGKNEQFF
CDR3nt: TGTGCCAGCAGTTACTCGAACGGGAAAAATGAGCAGTTCTTC

len: 15
j_gene: TRBJ1-5
v_gene: TRBV6-6
d_gene: NA
abundance: many
CDR3aa: CASSYGDPGNQPQHF
CDR3nt: TGTGCCAGCAGTTACGGGGACCCTGGTAATCAGCCCCAGCATTTT

len: 12
j_gene: TRBJ1-4
v_gene: TRBV29-1
d_gene: NA
abundance: many
CDR3aa: CSGAESGEKLFF
CDR3nt: TGCAGCGGGGCTGAGTCTGGTGAAAAACTGTTTTTT

len: 15
j_gene: TRBJ2-1
v_gene: TRBV12-3/TRBV12-4
d_gene: NA
abundance: many
CDR3aa: CASSFSLQRGVEQFF
CDR3nt: TGTGCCAGCAGCTTTTCTCTCCAGAGGGGGGTTGAGCAGTTCTTC

len: 20
j_gene: TRBJ2-1
v_gene: TRBV7-6
d_gene: TRBD2
abundance: NA
CDR3aa: CASSRLLDLTSGSSYNEQFF
CDR3nt: TGTGCCAGCAGCCGTTTATTGGACTTAACTAGCGGATCTTCCTACAATGAGCAGTTCTTC

len: 13
j_gene: TRBJ2-1
v_gene: TRBV7-2
d_gene: NA
abundance: many
CDR3aa: CASTPPGSNEQFF
CDR3nt: TGTGCCAGCACCCCCCCGGGGTCAAATGAGCAGTTCTTC

len: 13
j_gene: TRBJ2-1
v_gene: TRBV10-3
d_gene: NA
abundance: NA
CDR3aa: CAIRLPVSDSQFF
CDR3nt: TGTGCCATCAGGCTCCCAGTTTCGGACAGTCAGTTCTTC

len: 14
j_gene: TRBJ2-5
v_gene: TRBV7-2
d_gene: NA
abundance: many
CDR3aa: CASSLNSLQETQYF
CDR3nt: TGTGCCAGCAGCTTAAACAGCCTACAAGAGACCCAGTACTTC

len: 14
j_gene: TRBJ1-1
v_gene: TRBV11-2
d_gene: TRBD1
abundance: many
CDR3aa: CASSIGTGRAEAFF
CDR3nt: TGTGCCAGCAGCATAGGGACAGGACGCGCTGAAGCTTTCTTT

len: 17
j_gene: TRBJ2-1
v_gene: TRBV5-6
d_gene: NA
abundance: many
CDR3aa: CASSLRAGSGSYNEQFF
CDR3nt: TGTGCCAGCAGCTTGAGGGCAGGCAGTGGGTCCTACAATGAGCAGTTCTTC

len: 14
j_gene: TRBJ1-1
v_gene: TRBV10-3
d_gene: TRBD1
abundance: few
CDR3aa: CAIGPGQGATEAFF
CDR3nt: TGTGCCATCGGGCCGGGACAGGGGGCCACTGAAGCTTTCTTT

len: 12
j_gene: TRBJ2-5
v_gene: TRBV5-5
d_gene: NA
abundance: many
CDR3aa: CASSFPGETQYF
CDR3nt: TGTGCCAGCAGCTTTCCGGGGGAGACCCAGTACTTC